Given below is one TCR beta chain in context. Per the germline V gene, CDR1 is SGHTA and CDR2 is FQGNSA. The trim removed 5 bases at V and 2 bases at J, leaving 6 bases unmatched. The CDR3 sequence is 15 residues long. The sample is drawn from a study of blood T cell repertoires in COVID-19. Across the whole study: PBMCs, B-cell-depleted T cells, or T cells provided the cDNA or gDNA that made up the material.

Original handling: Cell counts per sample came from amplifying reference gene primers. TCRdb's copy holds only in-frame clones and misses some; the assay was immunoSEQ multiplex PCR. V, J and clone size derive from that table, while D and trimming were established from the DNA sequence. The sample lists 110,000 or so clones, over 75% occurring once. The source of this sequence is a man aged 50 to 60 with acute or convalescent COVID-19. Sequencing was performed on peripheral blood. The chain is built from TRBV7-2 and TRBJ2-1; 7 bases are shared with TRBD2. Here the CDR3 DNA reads TGTGCCAGCAGCCTTAGCGGGCGGCCCTACAATGAGCAGTTCTTC. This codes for CASSLSGRPYNEQFF.